Each of the 21 T cell receptor beta chains below was sequenced from the same sample in a study of blood T cell repertoires in COVID-19. This table comes from immunoSEQ multiplex PCR, and its TCRdb copy is limited to in-frame clones, with some not included. The profile shows approximately 170,000 clones, 65% to 85% of them singletons. Sequencing input: peripheral blood. The receptors were gathered from a man aged 60 to 69 with active or convalescent COVID-19.

J is TRBJ2-5 and V is TRBV18; a weak D match, TRBD2 (5 bases). V was clipped by 4 bases and J by 2 bases, with 8 bases between them. In germline, CDR1 is KGHSH, CDR2 LQKENI. The CDR3 loop spans 13 amino acids. The CDR3 DNA is TGTGCCAGCTCACAGAGGGAGCAAGAGACCCAGTACTTC. This encodes CASSQREQETQYF. Drawing the rest from reference TRBV18 and TRBJ2-5, the complete variable domain is NAGVMQNPRHLVRRRGQEARLRCSPMKGHSHVYWYRQLPEEGLKFMVYLQKENIIDESGMPKERFSAEFPKEGPSILRIQQVVRGDSAAYFCASSQREQETQYFGPGTRLLVL.

The rearrangement links TRBV10-3 to TRBJ2-1, with D tentatively TRBD1 (6 bases). CDR1 ENHRY and CDR2 SYGVKD come from the germline V gene. The V end lost 2 bases, the J end lost 9 bases, and 14 bases lay between the germline ends. The CDR3 totals 14 residues. The chain's CDR3 is CAISEMTGGSEQFF. DNA of the CDR3: TGTGCCATCAGTGAGATGACAGGAGGATCTGAGCAGTTCTTC.

The V gene is TRBV19, the J gene TRBJ2-1, with 7 positions matching TRBD2. This CDR3 has 16 amino acids. Losses at the gene ends were 6 bases for V and 3 bases for J; bases not matched to a gene: 11. CDR1 LNHDA and CDR2 SQIVND come from the germline V gene (reference sequence). The DNA for the CDR3 is TGTGCCAGTAGGCGGGGTGGGCGGGGGAGCTACAATGAGCAGTTCTTC. As protein: CASRRGGRGSYNEQFF.

The chain links TRBV3-1 (or the pseudogene TRBV3-2) to TRBJ1-1, with D possibly TRBD1 on 6 matching bases. V lost 1 base and J 5 bases, leaving 14 bases between the germline ends. Looked up from germline, CDR1 is LGHDT and CDR2 is YNNKEL (reference sequence). The CDR3 is 15 amino acids. The CDR3 protein is CASSQGPGTKTEAFF. DNA for the CDR3: TGTGCCAGCAGCCAAGGGCCCGGGACAAAAACTGAAGCTTTCTTT.

The chain recombines TRBV3-1 (or the pseudogene TRBV3-2) with TRBJ1-2; possible D gene TRBD1, 6 bases. The germline CDR1 and CDR2 sequences are LGHDT and YNNKEL (reference sequence). The CDR3 is made up of 13 amino acids. V was pared by 4 bases and J by 7 bases, with 13 bases between. CDR3 in amino acids: CASSPSGTSGYTF. The CDR3 bases are TGTGCCAGCAGCCCATCGGGGACAAGTGGCTACACCTTC.

This sequence joins TRBV29-1 and TRBJ1-3; D unresolved. This CDR3 spans 13 amino acids. CDR1 and CDR2 (germline): SQVTM, ANQGSEA. Trimming took off 5 bases at V and 0 bases at J, with 8 bases between the two ends. The CDR3 DNA reads as TGCAGCGTTCAGGATTACTCTGGAAACACCATATATTTT. Translating it yields CSVQDYSGNTIYF.

The V call is TRBV18, the J call TRBJ2-5; 12 bases line up with TRBD2. Trimming at V came to 3 bases and at J to 4 bases, leaving 6 bases not matched to a gene. CDR3 length equals 16 residues. The germline V gene has CDR1 KGHSH and CDR2 LQKENI. In DNA, the CDR3 is TGTGCCAGCTCACCGACCGCACTAGCGGGAGGAGAGACCCAGTACTTC. Amino acid sequence: CASSPTALAGGETQYF.

This rearrangement joins TRBV28 to TRBJ2-5, with 11 bases that match TRBD2. The CDR3 spans 15 residues. The germline V gene encodes CDR1 MDHEN and CDR2 SYDVKM. Unmatched junction bases numbered 7, after V lost 6 bases and J lost 4 bases. The chain's CDR3 is CASSTSGTSGETQYF. In DNA, the CDR3 is TGTGCCAGCAGCACCTCCGGGACTAGCGGAGAGACCCAGTACTTC.

This sequence joins TRBV6-6 and TRBJ1-2; weak D call: TRBD1 (5 bases). The CDR3 totals 14 residues. V lost 0 bases to trimming and J lost 10 bases, with 15 bases between them. CDR1 and CDR2 from the germline V gene are MNHNY and SVGAGI (reference sequence). Written as DNA, the CDR3 is TGTGCCAGCAGTTACTCCTCAGGGAACAATGTCTACACCTTC. Protein product: CASSYSSGNNVYTF.

V gene TRBV19 combines with J gene TRBJ2-5, with 7 bases fitting TRBD1. With V trimmed by 5 bases and J by 5 bases, 11 bases remained unmatched. Germline V gene sequence: CDR1 LNHDA, CDR2 SQIVND (reference sequence). There are 15 residues in the CDR3. This chain's CDR3 is CASSPQGVLMETQYF. The CDR3 region has the DNA TGTGCCAGTAGTCCCCAGGGGGTATTGATGGAGACCCAGTACTTC.

On this clone itself: The same CDR3 is also encoded by other DNA sequences in this sample. The chain links TRBV28 to TRBJ1-2; D is undetermined. The CDR3 spans 13 residues. The V gene's germline CDR1 is MDHEN and CDR2 SYDVKM. V gave up 6 bases and J gave up 3 bases, with 11 bases separating them. The CDR3, as DNA: TGTGCCAGCAGGTCGGGAGGTGACTATGGCTACACCTTC. This codes for CASRSGGDYGYTF.

The genes are TRBV28 and TRBJ1-2; 7 bases match TRBD1. Germline trimming cut 8 bases from V and 2 bases from J; bases unmatched to any gene: 11. This CDR3 is 15 amino acids long. Per germline, CDR1 MDHEN and CDR2 SYDVKM. DNA for the CDR3: TGTGCCAGCCGAACCTCCGGGACAGACAACTATGGCTACACCTTC. This gives the protein CASRTSGTDNYGYTF.

V gene TRBV19 combines with J gene TRBJ1-2; 7 bases agree with TRBD1. Germline V lookup: CDR1 LNHDA, CDR2 SQIVND (reference sequence). CDR3 size: 13 residues. V lost 7 bases and J lost 7; bases outside the gene matches: 9. CDR3 coding DNA: TGTGCCAGTATCGGACAGGCGAATCGTGGCTACACCTTC. Residues: CASIGQANRGYTF.

The chain links TRBV7-2 to TRBJ2-7, with TRBD2 identical over 11 bases. CDR3 length: 18 residues. V gave up 3 bases and J gave up 0 bases; unmatched junction bases: 10. CDR1 is SGHTA and CDR2 is FQGNSA in the germline V gene. CDR3: CASSFIGSSGGSSYEQYF. The CDR3 nucleotides are TGTGCCAGCAGCTTTATCGGGTCTAGCGGGGGGAGCTCCTACGAGCAGTACTTC.

The genes are TRBV6-5 and TRBJ1-2, with 9 bases lining up with TRBD1. The CDR3 runs to 14 residues. Germline values: CDR1 MNHEY, CDR2 SVGAGI. V gave up 5 bases and J gave up 6 bases; unmatched junction bases: 7. The CDR3 loop is CASSRRTGVDGYTF. The CDR3 region has the DNA TGTGCCAGCAGTCGACGGACAGGGGTTGATGGCTACACCTTC.

This chain links TRBV5-1 with TRBJ2-2; 7 nucleotides agree with TRBD1. This CDR3 is 15 amino acids long. CDR1 and CDR2 from the germline V gene are SGHRS and YFSETQ. With V trimmed by 7 bases and J by 4 bases, 10 bases remained unmatched. The DNA of the CDR3 is TGCGCCAGCGAAGGTACAGGGGCGGGCACCGGGGAGCTGTTTTTT. This codes for CASEGTGAGTGELFF.

The V and J genes are TRBV7-3 and TRBJ2-1; TRBD2 aligns across 9 bases. Losses at the gene ends were 5 bases for V and 6 bases for J; bases not matched to a gene: 11. The CDR3 runs to 16 residues. Germline V lookup: CDR1 SGHTA, CDR2 FQGTGA. As DNA, the CDR3 is TGTGCCAGCAGCCGAGCCGCGGGGGGGCCGCCCAATGAGCAGTTCTTC. Residues: CASSRAAGGPPNEQFF.

The chain couples TRBV9 to TRBJ2-5; 8 positions match TRBD2. CDR1 is SGDLS, CDR2 YYNGEE, per germline. With 0 bases clipped from V and 9 bases from J, the junction kept 7 bases outside the gene matches. The CDR3 loop spans 14 amino acids. DNA of the CDR3: TGTGCCAGCAGCGTAGGAAGTAACGGGGGGGCCCAGTACTTC. Its translation is CASSVGSNGGAQYF.

The V call is TRBV12-3 or TRBV12-4, the J call TRBJ2-1, with 7 bases identical to TRBD1. The CDR3 length is 13 residues. Losses at the gene ends were 8 bases for V and 8 bases for J; bases not matched to a gene: 9. CDR3 coding DNA: TGTGCCAGCGGGACGACAGGGCGGCATGAGCAGTTCTTC. This encodes CASGTTGRHEQFF.

This clone was recorded only once. The CDR3: CASRGPGGPQHF. In nucleotides, the CDR3 is TGTGCCAGCAGAGGGCCGGGGGGGCCCCAGCATTTT. This chain connects TRBV12-3 or TRBV12-4 to TRBJ1-5, with a possible D match to TRBD1 (5 bases). This CDR3 region has 12 residues. The V and J ends lost 6 bases and 9 bases respectively, with 12 bases between them.

This clone was seen only a few times. V gene TRBV5-6 combines with J gene TRBJ1-2, with D perhaps TRBD1 (5 bases). CDR1 SGHDT and CDR2 YYEEEE come from the germline V gene. This CDR3 spans 16 amino acids. V was trimmed by 1 base and J by 7 bases, leaving 20 bases between them. This chain's CDR3 is CASSLRSQANSGGYTF. Written as DNA, the CDR3 is TGTGCCAGCAGCTTGAGGTCACAGGCCAACAGTGGTGGCTACACCTTC.